This passage covers 15 T cell receptor beta chains from one sample sequenced in a study of identical twins. TCRdb re-called the 5' RACE reads with MiXCR, one entry per CDR3 protein. The data hold approximately 530,000 distinct CDR3 sequences, with approximately 20% observed a single time. The data were also submitted as part of a second study, on yellow fever vaccine responses in identical twins.

Sequencing was done on a sample of CD4+ T cells sorted from blood. These receptors were collected from a woman between 18 and 29 years old in good health.

The rearrangement links TRBV12-3 or TRBV12-4 to TRBJ2-2, with no clear D. The CDR3 contains 13 residues. The germline V and J ends were trimmed by 7 bases and 1 base, with 7 bases remaining between them. The CDR3 is CASIRGNTGELFF. The CDR3, as DNA: TGTGCCAGCATCCGCGGGAACACCGGGGAGCTGTTTTTT.

This clonotype was detected only a few times. Written as DNA, the CDR3 is TGTGCCAGCAGTCCCCCGGGACTAGGGGATGAGCAGTTCTTC. This sequence encodes CASSPPGLGDEQFF. V usage is TRBV27 and J usage is TRBJ2-1; 8 nucleotides align to TRBD2. Unmatched junction bases numbered 8, after V lost 5 bases and J lost 8 bases. The germline V gene encodes CDR1 MNHEY and CDR2 SMNVEV (reference sequence). CDR3 length equals 14 residues.

The chain is built from TRBV6-2 or TRBV6-3 and TRBJ1-4, with D tentatively TRBD1 (5 bases). V shed 2 bases and J shed 0 bases, with 7 bases lying between them. Per germline, CDR1 MNHEY and CDR2 SVGEGT. This CDR3 is 15 amino acids long. CDR3 sequence reads: CASSYRQTTNEKLFF. Written as DNA, the CDR3 is TGTGCCAGCAGTTACCGACAGACAACTAATGAAAAACTGTTTTTT.

In its sample, this clonotype was seen many times. The V gene is TRBV29-1, the J gene TRBJ2-1; D might be TRBD2 (6 bases). Trimming shortened V by 7 bases and J by 7 bases, and 20 bases separated the two germline ends. CDR3 length equals 14 residues. CDR1 SQVTM and CDR2 ANQGSEA come from the germline V gene. The CDR3 here is CSGLGAGRFNEQFF. The CDR3 coding sequence is TGCAGCGGGCTGGGCGCGGGACGCTTTAATGAGCAGTTCTTC.

The table lists this clonotype with a few counts. The chain is built from TRBV4-2 and TRBJ2-3, with D maybe TRBD2 (6 bases). Looked up from germline, CDR1 is LGHNA and CDR2 is YNFKEQ. The CDR3 has 15 amino acids. V was trimmed by 0 bases and J by 1 base, leaving 8 bases between them. The CDR3 nucleotides are TGTGCCAGCAGCCAAGAAACGGGGGGCACAGATACGCAGTATTTT. It is translated as CASSQETGGTDTQYF.

V is TRBV3-1 and J is TRBJ1-1; a possible D gene is TRBD1 (5 bases). The length of the CDR3 is 12 residues. V was clipped by 3 bases and J by 6 bases, with 8 bases between them. Germline CDR1 and CDR2: LGHDT and YNNKEL (reference sequence). CDR3 bases: TGTGCCAGCAGCCAGGGGCGGGCTGAAGCTTTCTTT. Its translation: CASSQGRAEAFF.

The chain combines TRBV20-1 with TRBJ1-5, with D maybe TRBD1 (6 bases). CDR1 is DFQATT and CDR2 is SNEGSKA in the germline V gene (reference sequence). This CDR3 is built from 11 residues. With 6 bases removed from V and 7 bases from J, the gap between germline ends came to 10 bases. CDR3 loop: CSAKGGQPQHF. In DNA form, the CDR3 reads TGCAGTGCAAAGGGGGGACAGCCCCAGCATTTT.

The chain links TRBV28 to TRBJ2-3, with D perhaps TRBD1 (5 bases). The V and J ends lost 6 bases and 6 bases respectively, with 19 bases between them. Germline CDR1 MDHEN, CDR2 SYDVKM. The CDR3 sequence is 15 residues long. CDR3 amino acids: CASRRPLGRGDTQYF. The CDR3 DNA sequence: TGTGCCAGCAGACGTCCCCTGGGAAGGGGCGATACGCAGTATTTT.

The sample holds a few counts of this clonotype. The chain links TRBV20-1 to TRBJ2-3, with D possibly being TRBD2 (6 bases). This CDR3 is 15 amino acids long. V was shortened by 2 bases and J by 0 bases, with 12 bases between the two germline ends. Looked up from germline, CDR1 is DFQATT and CDR2 is SNEGSKA (reference sequence). CDR3 nucleotides: TGCAGTGCTAGATCGGCTAGCGCTAGCACAGATACGCAGTATTTT. Protein: CSARSASASTDTQYF.

This rearrangement joins TRBV5-8 to TRBJ2-7; D gene unclear. In germline, CDR1 is SGHTS, CDR2 YDEGEE. This CDR3 is built from 15 residues. Trimming removed 2 bases at V and 3 bases at J, with 15 bases between. CDR3 nucleotide sequence: TGTGCCAGCAGCTTTTATTCAGGTAGAAACTACGAGCAGTACTTC. The encoded protein is CASSFYSGRNYEQYF.

This clonotype occurred many times. The V gene is TRBV5-1, the J gene TRBJ2-7; 7 nucleotides match TRBD1. CDR1 is SGHRS and CDR2 is YFSETQ in the germline V gene. With V trimmed by 3 bases and J by 0 bases, 3 bases remained unmatched. The CDR3 runs to 14 residues. The CDR3 nucleotides are TGCGCCAGCAGCTGGTGGACAGGCTCCTACGAGCAGTACTTC. Its protein product is CASSWWTGSYEQYF.

This chain connects TRBV29-1 to TRBJ2-5, with D possibly TRBD2 on 6 matching bases. Between the trimmed V and J ends, which lost 1 base and 5 bases, there was a span of 17 bases. The CDR3 length is 15 residues. Germline CDR1 reads SQVTM; CDR2 reads ANQGSEA. In DNA form, the CDR3 reads TGCAGCGTTGAAGTGGGGACTCGCATGGAGGAGACCCAGTACTTC. It encodes CSVEVGTRMEETQYF.

The CDR3 region is CASSWTGGGGYTF. Written as DNA, the CDR3 is TGTGCCAGCAGTTGGACAGGGGGCGGTGGCTACACCTTC. This sequence joins TRBV25-1 and TRBJ1-2, with 11 bases matching TRBD1. The CDR3 is made up of 13 amino acids. Germline assignment: CDR1 MGHDK and CDR2 SYGVNS. V was clipped by 5 bases and J by 7 bases; unmatched bases: 3.

The chain joins TRBV27 to TRBJ2-7; 7 bases match TRBD1. Germline V gene lookup returns CDR1 MNHEY and CDR2 SMNVEV (reference sequence). V lost 7 bases to trimming and J lost 5 bases; unmatched junction nucleotides: 14. The CDR3 has 15 amino acids. Here the CDR3 DNA reads TGTGCCAGCATTCGACAGGGCGGTAGCGTCCACGAGCAGTACTTC. Protein: CASIRQGGSVHEQYF.

This clonotype was seen a few times. The rearrangement joins TRBV6-2 or TRBV6-3 to TRBJ2-1, with D perhaps matching TRBD2 (5 bases). The CDR3 consists of 16 residues. Germline CDR1 and CDR2: MNHEY and SVGEGT. The V gene lost 0 bases and the J gene lost 0 bases, with 9 bases spanning the gap. The CDR3 reads CASSYSRGSSYNEQFF. The CDR3 coding sequence is TGTGCCAGCAGTTACTCTCGGGGAAGCTCCTACAATGAGCAGTTCTTC.